This T cell receptor beta chain comes out of a study of CD8+ T cells in alopecia areata. CDR3 length: 13 amino acids. From germline, CDR1 is MNHNS and CDR2 SASEGT. V dropped 4 bases and J dropped 9 bases, with 13 bases sitting between them. Treatment reported: oral pan-JAK inhibitor, 5-10 mg twice daily. A word on this clone: Its antigen is still unknown.

The sequencing template was cDNA reverse transcribed from extracted RNA. The data were produced by immunoSEQ multiplex PCR, yet TCRdb's version contains in-frame clones alone and is incomplete. The sample lists 150,000 to 200,000 clones, 51% seen once, with 10% in the top ten. Regarding the study as a whole: On tofacitinib, scalp and blood still held many of the expanded lesional clones. The presence of one nonresponder keeps the tie between baseline CD8+ expansion and response uncertain.

The TCR sequence derives from a human donor with alopecia areata. The rearrangement joins TRBV6-1 to TRBJ2-1; TRBD1 is a possible D gene (6 bases). The source was CD8+ T cells sorted from blood, collected at week 52, from a patient treated with tofacitinib. The CDR3 DNA reads as TGTGCCAGCAGTGGCCACAGGGACGGTGAGCAGTTCTTC. Translated: CASSGHRDGEQFF.